One sample yielded the 12 T cell receptor beta chains listed below, sequenced in a study of T-cell memory formation after mild COVID-19. Via MiXCR, TCRdb re-called the 5' RACE reads, giving one row per CDR3 protein. The sample yields about half a million distinct CDR3 sequences, roughly 18% seen once. The sample taken for sequencing was PBMCs or a T cell subset sorted from them (not recorded which). The source of these receptors is an adult woman who had mild COVID-19 (a few samples of this study predate the infection). Cell type and time point are not known.

The genes are TRBV28 and TRBJ2-5, with 12 bases aligning to TRBD2. V shed 7 bases and J 2 bases; nucleotides not matched to a gene: 5. CDR1 is MDHEN, CDR2 SYDVKM, per germline. The CDR3 covers 15 residues. The CDR3 loop is CASKSSGRGQETQYF. CDR3 nucleotides: TGTGCCAGCAAATCTAGCGGGAGGGGGCAAGAGACCCAGTACTTC.

The chain links TRBV5-1 to TRBJ2-1; a possible D gene is TRBD1 (6 bases). The CDR3 runs 14 residues. V was shortened by 0 bases and J by 12 bases, with 16 bases between the two germline ends. Germline CDR1 is SGHRS and CDR2 is YFSETQ. Here the CDR3 reads CASSLGDQPRGQFF. CDR3 bases: TGCGCCAGCAGCTTGGGGGACCAGCCCAGGGGGCAGTTCTTC. Complete variable domain (other parts from reference TRBV5-1 and TRBJ2-1): KAGVTQTPRYLIKTRGQQVTLSCSPISGHRSVSWYQQTPGQGLQFLFEYFSETQRNKGNFPGRFSGRQFSNSRSEMNVSTLELGDSALYLCASSLGDQPRGQFFGPGTRLTVL.

A few counts support this clonotype. V gene TRBV6-5 combines with J gene TRBJ1-6; TRBD1 matches 8 bases. Unmatched junction bases numbered 2, after V lost 0 bases and J lost 13 bases. Germline V gives CDR1 MNHEY, CDR2 SVGAGI. The CDR3 consists of 13 residues. CDR3 in DNA: TGTGCCAGCAGTTACTCGACAGGGGCGCCCCTCCACTTT. Protein: CASSYSTGAPLHF.

This clonotype was counted between two and nine times. The chain joins TRBV19 to TRBJ2-1; 8 nucleotides line up with TRBD2. Germline loops: CDR1 LNHDA, CDR2 SQIVND (reference sequence). V gave up 4 bases and J gave up 2 bases; unmatched junction bases: 7. The CDR3 loop spans 16 amino acids. The CDR3 DNA follows: TGTGCCAGTAGTAGAATAGCGGGGACCGCCTACAATGAGCAGTTCTTC. Amino acids: CASSRIAGTAYNEQFF.

This chain connects TRBV30 to TRBJ1-6; D remains unclear. The CDR3 totals 15 residues. V gave up 0 bases and J gave up 0 bases, with 6 bases separating them. CDR1 and CDR2 from the germline V gene are GTSNPN and SVGIG (reference sequence). CDR3 coding DNA: TGTGCCTGGAGTGTACCTCCCTCCTATAATTCACCCCTCCACTTT. Protein: CAWSVPPSYNSPLHF.

V gene TRBV12-3 or TRBV12-4 combines with J gene TRBJ1-1; D is perhaps TRBD1 (6 bases). The CDR3 length is 16 residues. Trimming took 6 bases from V and 0 from J, leaving 17 bases between them. CDR3 DNA: TGTGCCAGCAGCCGGTCGCCACAGGGATTGAACACTGAAGCTTTCTTT. It specifies CASSRSPQGLNTEAFF.

The sample holds a few counts of this clonotype. This rearrangement joins TRBV4-2 to TRBJ1-1, with 7 positions matching TRBD1. The CDR3 has 14 amino acids. With V trimmed by 8 bases and J by 0 bases, 6 bases remained unmatched. Germline V gene sequence: CDR1 LGHNA, CDR2 YNFKEQ. The CDR3: CASAGGEMNTEAFF. DNA for the CDR3: TGTGCCAGCGCAGGGGGAGAGATGAACACTGAAGCTTTCTTT.

This clonotype has a handful of counts. This chain connects TRBV5-8 to TRBJ1-4; D is unresolved. The germline V gene has CDR1 SGHTS and CDR2 YDEGEE. This CDR3 comprises 13 residues. Trimming stripped 0 bases from V and 10 bases from J, with 10 bases between. CDR3 region: CASSLAGVGKLFF. DNA of the CDR3: TGTGCCAGCAGCTTGGCCGGAGTTGGAAAACTGTTTTTT. Drawing the rest from reference TRBV5-8 and TRBJ1-4, the complete variable domain is EAGVTQSPTHLIKTRGQQATLRCSPISGHTSVYWYQQALGLGLQFLLWYDEGEERNRGNFPPRFSGRQFPNYSSELNVNALELEDSALYLCASSLAGVGKLFFGSGTQLSVL.

V is TRBV29-1 and J is TRBJ2-3, with D unresolved. The V end lost 5 bases, the J end lost 5 bases, and 14 bases lay between the germline ends. Germline-derived CDR1 and CDR2 are SQVTM and ANQGSEA. The CDR3 totals 13 residues. CDR3 region: CSVLEGWGDTQYF. In DNA, the CDR3 is TGCAGCGTTCTCGAAGGGTGGGGAGATACGCAGTATTTT.

The V call is TRBV4-2, the J call TRBJ2-5; D remains unclear. Per the germline V gene, CDR1 is LGHNA and CDR2 is YNFKEQ. The CDR3 spans 14 residues. Trimming left V 0 bases short and J 5 bases short, with 10 bases between. Here the CDR3 reads CASSQDTMVETQYF. The CDR3 DNA sequence: TGTGCCAGCAGCCAAGACACTATGGTGGAGACCCAGTACTTC.

This chain uses TRBV3-1 with TRBJ2-3, with D perhaps TRBD2 (5 bases). The CDR3 contains 14 residues. The V end lost 7 bases, the J end lost 1 base, and 12 bases lay between the germline ends. Germline CDR1 LGHDT, CDR2 YNNKEL (reference sequence). The CDR3, as DNA: TGTGCCAGCAACCTTGGTAGCGGCACAGATACGCAGTATTTT. Protein product: CASNLGSGTDTQYF.

This chain links TRBV7-9 with TRBJ2-7; D not certain. The CDR3 is 14 residues long. CDR1 is SEHNR, CDR2 FQNEAQ, per germline (reference sequence). Trimming shortened V by 0 bases and J by 5 bases, and 11 bases separated the two germline ends. The CDR3 DNA sequence: TGTGCCAGCAGCTTAGCGCCCCGTAAGGACGAGCAGTACTTC. Translating gives CASSLAPRKDEQYF.